This T cell receptor (beta chain) was sequenced during a study of T cell changes during pregnancy in multiple sclerosis. J gave up 2 bases and V 5 bases, and 6 bases lay outside the gene matches. Germline CDR1 is SGHVS and CDR2 is FNYEAQ. CDR3 length: 16 amino acids. TCRdb's table, derived via immunoSEQ multiplex PCR, lists solely in-frame clones and lacks some. The table has around 50,000 clones, about 94% seen once. Specimen: CD8+ T cells from peripheral blood mononuclear cells, collected in the first trimester of pregnancy. The chain has TRBV7-6 and TRBJ2-1; 10 bases line up with TRBD2. This sequence originates from a female donor with multiple sclerosis, enrolled in a pregnancy study. CDR3 coding DNA: TGTGCCAGCAGCCCGGTAGCGGGGGGACCCTACAATGAGCAGTTCTTC. It translates to CASSPVAGGPYNEQFF.